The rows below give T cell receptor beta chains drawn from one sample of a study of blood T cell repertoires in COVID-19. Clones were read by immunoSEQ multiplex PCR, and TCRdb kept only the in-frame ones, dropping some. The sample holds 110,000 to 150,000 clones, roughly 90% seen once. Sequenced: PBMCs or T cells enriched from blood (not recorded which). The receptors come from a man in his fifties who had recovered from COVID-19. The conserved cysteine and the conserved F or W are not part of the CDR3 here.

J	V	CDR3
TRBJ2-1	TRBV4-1	ASSQPQGYEQF
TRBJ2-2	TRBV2	ARPLEDGELF
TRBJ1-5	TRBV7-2	ASSLVGRGRQPQH
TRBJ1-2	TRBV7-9	ASSRGTVYGYT
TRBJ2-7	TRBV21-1	ASSAGTTPTYEQY
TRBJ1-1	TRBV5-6	ASSSQMNTEAF
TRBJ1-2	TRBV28	ASTLPLGRGNYGYT
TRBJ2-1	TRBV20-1	SGRADEQF
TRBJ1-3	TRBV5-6	ASSWGGGISGNTIY
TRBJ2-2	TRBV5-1	ASSLGGITGELF
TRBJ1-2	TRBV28	ASSFSGTVLGYT
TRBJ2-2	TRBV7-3	ASSLTGGYGTGELF
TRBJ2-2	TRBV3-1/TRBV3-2	ASSTRGVFTLNTGELF
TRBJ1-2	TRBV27	ASSLGGAVDYGYT
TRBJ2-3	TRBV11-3	ASSPGLAGVGTDTQY
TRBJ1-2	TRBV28	ASSFTFYRSYGYT
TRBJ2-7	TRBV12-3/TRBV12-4	ASSLRGKQY
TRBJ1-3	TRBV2	ASSVYPDGGGNTIY
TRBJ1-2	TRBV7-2	ASSLGGQGYGYT
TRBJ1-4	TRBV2	ASSGYRDGEKLF
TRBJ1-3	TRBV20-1	SASVGSSGNTIY
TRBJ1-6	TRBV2	ASLSTTISPLH
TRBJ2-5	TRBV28	ASRSTAGGETQY
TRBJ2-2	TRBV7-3	ASSLGTSNTGELF
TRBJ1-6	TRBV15	ATSRDSGNSPLH
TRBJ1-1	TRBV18	ASSPLDSSRTEAF
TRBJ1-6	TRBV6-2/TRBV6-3	ASSSWPGQGSPPLH
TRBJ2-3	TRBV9	ASSVGAFGDTQY
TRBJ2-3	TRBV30	AWSRLDTDTQY
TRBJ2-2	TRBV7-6	ASSFQAYTGELF
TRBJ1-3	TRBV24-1	ATSDPRDSGGNTIY
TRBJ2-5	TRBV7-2	ASSQNGETQY
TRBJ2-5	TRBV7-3	ASSLSLQETQY
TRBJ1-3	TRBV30	AWSVGWGGGNTIY
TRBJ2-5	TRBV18	ASSPPSAGGWETQY
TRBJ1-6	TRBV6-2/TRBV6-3	ASSYPGTVYSPLH
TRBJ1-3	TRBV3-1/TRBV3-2	ASSPPAGDRNTIY
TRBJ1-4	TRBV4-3	ASSQDFGTGWNEKLF
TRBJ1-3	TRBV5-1	ASSLLAGFSGNTIY
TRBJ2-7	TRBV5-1	ASSLPDRAEQY
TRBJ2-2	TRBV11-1	ASSAEWQNTGELF
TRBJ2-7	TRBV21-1	ASRNHNPTAYEQY
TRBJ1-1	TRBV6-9	ASRYQDRRNTEAF
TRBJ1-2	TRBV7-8	ASSLDRGGYYGYT
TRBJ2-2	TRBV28	ASSPGTSGSATGELF
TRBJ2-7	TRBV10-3	AIKDNSAYEQY
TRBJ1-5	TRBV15	ATSRDAGGDQPQH
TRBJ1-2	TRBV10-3	AISELEGGGYT
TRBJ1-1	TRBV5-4	ASSLVEQEAF
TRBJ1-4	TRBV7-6	ASSLGRSNEKLF
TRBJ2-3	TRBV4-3	ASSQEAGSDTQY
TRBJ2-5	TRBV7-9	ASSLGSGGLQETQY
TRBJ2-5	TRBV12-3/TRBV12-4	ASSAGLAQTQY